A selection of T cell receptor beta chains follows, all from one sample in a study of cytomegalovirus exposure and HLA in healthy donors. Here immunoSEQ multiplex PCR was the method, and the copy in TCRdb shows in-frame clones only, minus some. Of tens of thousands of clones detected, 73% appear once; the ten largest clones hold roughly 5.9%. The specimen sequenced was PBMCs. The receptors here all came from a man between 45 and 60 years old in good health and CMV-seronegative. Both conserved end residues are part of each CDR3. The order of the fields is CDR3 DNA, CDR3 protein, D gene, J gene, clone size, V gene. D genes are given only for firm matches. Clone size is shown for a subset of rows, as once, few, many or a class of expanded clone.

cdr3_nt: TGTGCCAGCAGCTTGTTAGCGGGGAGAAATGAGCAGTTCTTC; cdr3_aa: CASSLLAGRNEQFF; d_call: TRBD2; j_call: TRBJ2-1; clone_size: few; v_call: TRBV5-4
cdr3_nt: TGTGCCAGCAGTTACCAGGGCCGCTCCTACGAGCAGTACTTC; cdr3_aa: CASSYQGRSYEQYF; d_call: NA; j_call: TRBJ2-7; clone_size: NA; v_call: TRBV6-5
cdr3_nt: TGTGCCAGCAGTGTACGGACAGGGGGGTTTACTGAAGCTTTCTTT; cdr3_aa: CASSVRTGGFTEAFF; d_call: TRBD1; j_call: TRBJ1-1; clone_size: few; v_call: TRBV6-5
cdr3_nt: TGTGCCAGCAGCCAATCGGACAGATTAAACACTGAAGCTTTCTTT; cdr3_aa: CASSQSDRLNTEAFF; d_call: NA; j_call: TRBJ1-1; clone_size: NA; v_call: TRBV4-2
cdr3_nt: TGTGCCAGCAGCTTAGACATTTGGGACAAGGCTGGCTACACCTTC; cdr3_aa: CASSLDIWDKAGYTF; d_call: NA; j_call: TRBJ1-2; clone_size: NA; v_call: TRBV11-2
cdr3_nt: TGTGCCAGCAGCTTGGCCTGGGACAGGGACTATGGCTACACCTTC; cdr3_aa: CASSLAWDRDYGYTF; d_call: TRBD1; j_call: TRBJ1-2; clone_size: NA; v_call: TRBV5-4
cdr3_nt: TGCGCCAGCAGCTCGACAGGGGGCTGGAAAGACACTGAAGCTTTCTTT; cdr3_aa: CASSSTGGWKDTEAFF; d_call: TRBD1; j_call: TRBJ1-1; clone_size: few; v_call: TRBV5-1
cdr3_nt: TGTGCCAGCAGTCATTTTGACGAGCAGTACTTC; cdr3_aa: CASSHFDEQYF; d_call: NA; j_call: TRBJ2-7; clone_size: few; v_call: TRBV7-9
cdr3_nt: TGTGCCACCAGCAGAAAAACGACAGCCTCCTACAATGAGCAGTTCTTC; cdr3_aa: CATSRKTTASYNEQFF; d_call: NA; j_call: TRBJ2-1; clone_size: NA; v_call: TRBV15
cdr3_nt: TGTGCCAGCAGCCAAGACCTGGCTAGCGGAACCTACGAGCAGTACTTC; cdr3_aa: CASSQDLASGTYEQYF; d_call: TRBD2; j_call: TRBJ2-7; clone_size: NA; v_call: TRBV4-2
cdr3_nt: TGTGCCAGCAGCTTAAAGCTCCTTCTAGGAGGGAATTCACCCCTCCACTTT; cdr3_aa: CASSLKLLLGGNSPLHF; d_call: NA; j_call: TRBJ1-6; clone_size: NA; v_call: TRBV13
cdr3_nt: TGTGCCAGCAGTGAAGCTACAGGGGGGTCCGGGGAGCTGTTTTTT; cdr3_aa: CASSEATGGSGELFF; d_call: TRBD1; j_call: TRBJ2-2; clone_size: NA; v_call: TRBV6-1
cdr3_nt: TGTGCCAGCAGTTACTACCGGGACACCGAGCAGTACTTC; cdr3_aa: CASSYYRDTEQYF; d_call: NA; j_call: TRBJ2-7; clone_size: few; v_call: TRBV6-5
cdr3_nt: TGTGCCAGCAGCGCCTTTGGTAGGGGCGAGCAGTACTTC; cdr3_aa: CASSAFGRGEQYF; d_call: NA; j_call: TRBJ2-7; clone_size: NA; v_call: TRBV9
cdr3_nt: TGTGCCAGCGTCCTCTCCGGGACACCTGGGGAAAAACTGTTTTTT; cdr3_aa: CASVLSGTPGEKLFF; d_call: NA; j_call: TRBJ1-4; clone_size: NA; v_call: TRBV5-6
cdr3_nt: TGTGCCACCAGCAGTGAAGGGGATTACACCGGGGAGCTGTTTTTT; cdr3_aa: CATSSEGDYTGELFF; d_call: NA; j_call: TRBJ2-2; clone_size: NA; v_call: TRBV15
cdr3_nt: TGTGCCAGTAGTCCGAGGACTAGCCGAGATACGCAGTATTTT; cdr3_aa: CASSPRTSRDTQYF; d_call: TRBD2; j_call: TRBJ2-3; clone_size: once; v_call: TRBV19
cdr3_nt: TGTGCCAGCAGTTACCGTACGGTAGCTAACTATGGCTACACCTTC; cdr3_aa: CASSYRTVANYGYTF; d_call: NA; j_call: TRBJ1-2; clone_size: NA; v_call: TRBV6-5
cdr3_nt: TGTGCCAGCAGCCCCGAGGCCACCATCAATGAAAAACTGTTTTTT; cdr3_aa: CASSPEATINEKLFF; d_call: NA; j_call: TRBJ1-4; clone_size: NA; v_call: TRBV7-9
cdr3_nt: TGTGCCAGCAGCTTAACATCCCAAGAGACCCAGTACTTC; cdr3_aa: CASSLTSQETQYF; d_call: NA; j_call: TRBJ2-5; clone_size: NA; v_call: TRBV11-2
cdr3_nt: TGTGCCAGCAGTCGCGACAGACGCACAGATACGCAGTATTTT; cdr3_aa: CASSRDRRTDTQYF; d_call: NA; j_call: TRBJ2-3; clone_size: NA; v_call: TRBV6-5
cdr3_nt: TGTGCCATCAGTGAGTCGACCGGGGTGCAGTACTTC; cdr3_aa: CAISESTGVQYF; d_call: NA; j_call: TRBJ2-7; clone_size: NA; v_call: TRBV10-3
cdr3_nt: TGTGCCAGCAGTCAAAGCCGGGTCAATGAGCAGTTCTTC; cdr3_aa: CASSQSRVNEQFF; d_call: NA; j_call: TRBJ2-1; clone_size: NA; v_call: TRBV7-8
cdr3_nt: TGTGCCAGCAGCTTGGGGGACAGGGTAATCACTGAAGCTTTCTTT; cdr3_aa: CASSLGDRVITEAFF; d_call: TRBD1; j_call: TRBJ1-1; clone_size: few; v_call: TRBV5-5
cdr3_nt: TGTGCCAGCAGTGAAGGGACAGGGGCGAACACTGAAGCTTTCTTT; cdr3_aa: CASSEGTGANTEAFF; d_call: TRBD1; j_call: TRBJ1-1; clone_size: NA; v_call: TRBV2
cdr3_nt: TGCGCCAGCAGCTTGGCAGGGGACTCTGGGGCCAACGTCCTGACTTTC; cdr3_aa: CASSLAGDSGANVLTF; d_call: NA; j_call: TRBJ2-6; clone_size: NA; v_call: TRBV5-1
cdr3_nt: TGTGCCAGCAGTGAAGAGGAGAAAGAGACCCAGTACTTC; cdr3_aa: CASSEEEKETQYF; d_call: NA; j_call: TRBJ2-5; clone_size: few; v_call: TRBV6-1
cdr3_nt: TGCGCCAGCAGCCCCCCGGGGGATACGCAGTATTTT; cdr3_aa: CASSPPGDTQYF; d_call: NA; j_call: TRBJ2-3; clone_size: few; v_call: TRBV5-1
cdr3_nt: TGTGCCTGGAAGACGGGGAACACTGAAGCTTTCTTT; cdr3_aa: CAWKTGNTEAFF; d_call: NA; j_call: TRBJ1-1; clone_size: few; v_call: TRBV30
cdr3_nt: TGCGCCAGCAGCCCAATCTCGGCAGGGGGCTTGGGAACTGAAGCTTTCTTT; cdr3_aa: CASSPISAGGLGTEAFF; d_call: TRBD1; j_call: TRBJ1-1; clone_size: NA; v_call: TRBV5-1
cdr3_nt: TGTGCCAGCTCTCGTAGCGGAGGCGAGCAGTACTTC; cdr3_aa: CASSRSGGEQYF; d_call: NA; j_call: TRBJ2-7; clone_size: NA; v_call: TRBV18
cdr3_nt: TGTGCCAGCACCCTCCCGCGCGGCGGGGGGGCGAACACCGGGGAGCTGTTTTTT; cdr3_aa: CASTLPRGGGANTGELFF; d_call: TRBD2; j_call: TRBJ2-2; clone_size: NA; v_call: TRBV7-2
cdr3_nt: TGTGCCAGCAGTTTATCGGCAGGATACGAGCAGTACTTC; cdr3_aa: CASSLSAGYEQYF; d_call: NA; j_call: TRBJ2-7; clone_size: NA; v_call: TRBV28
cdr3_nt: TGTGCCAGCAGCACCCCGGGACTAGCGGGGTTAGATACGCAGTATTTT; cdr3_aa: CASSTPGLAGLDTQYF; d_call: TRBD2; j_call: TRBJ2-3; clone_size: NA; v_call: TRBV11-2
cdr3_nt: TGTGCCAGCAGTGCCCTAGCGGGGGGGCCAGGGGAGCAGTACTTC; cdr3_aa: CASSALAGGPGEQYF; d_call: TRBD2; j_call: TRBJ2-7; clone_size: NA; v_call: TRBV2
cdr3_nt: TGTGCCAGCAGCTTGGTCCTCGGACAGGGGAACACTGAAGCTTTCTTT; cdr3_aa: CASSLVLGQGNTEAFF; d_call: TRBD1; j_call: TRBJ1-1; clone_size: NA; v_call: TRBV5-4
cdr3_nt: TGCGCTACTAGCGGGGGGTTGCACACAGATACGCAGTATTTT; cdr3_aa: CATSGGLHTDTQYF; d_call: TRBD2; j_call: TRBJ2-3; clone_size: NA; v_call: TRBV5-1
cdr3_nt: TGTGCCAGCAGCGGGGGGGGTAACCGCAATGAGCAGTTCTTC; cdr3_aa: CASSGGGNRNEQFF; d_call: TRBD2; j_call: TRBJ2-1; clone_size: NA; v_call: TRBV7-2
cdr3_nt: TGTGCCAGCAGCCAAGGACTAGCGGGAATCACAGATACGCAGTATTTT; cdr3_aa: CASSQGLAGITDTQYF; d_call: TRBD2; j_call: TRBJ2-3; clone_size: NA; v_call: TRBV9
cdr3_nt: TGTGCCAGCGAGCAAGGACAGGGGATATATGGCTACACCTTC; cdr3_aa: CASEQGQGIYGYTF; d_call: TRBD1; j_call: TRBJ1-2; clone_size: NA; v_call: TRBV19
cdr3_nt: TGCGCCAGCAGCGATGTAGAGCGGGGGGGCTTCGGCGGGGAGCTGTTTTTT; cdr3_aa: CASSDVERGGFGGELFF; d_call: TRBD2; j_call: TRBJ2-2; clone_size: NA; v_call: TRBV5-1
cdr3_nt: TGCAGCGCGTCCCTCCGAAGGGGCGCTGAAGCTTTCTTT; cdr3_aa: CSASLRRGAEAFF; d_call: NA; j_call: TRBJ1-1; clone_size: once; v_call: TRBV29-1
cdr3_nt: TGTGCCAGTAGTCCGGAGGGCAATAGCAATCAGCCCCAGCATTTT; cdr3_aa: CASSPEGNSNQPQHF; d_call: NA; j_call: TRBJ1-5; clone_size: NA; v_call: TRBV19
cdr3_nt: TGTGCCAGCAGCGCCAGGGGTTTGACTAATGAAAAACTGTTTTTT; cdr3_aa: CASSARGLTNEKLFF; d_call: NA; j_call: TRBJ1-4; clone_size: few; v_call: TRBV6-1
cdr3_nt: TGTGCCAGCAGCTTAGATTGGGGACAGGGGTTTACCGGGGAGCTGTTTTTT; cdr3_aa: CASSLDWGQGFTGELFF; d_call: TRBD1; j_call: TRBJ2-2; clone_size: NA; v_call: TRBV11-2
cdr3_nt: TGTGCCAGCAGTGCGGGGGGCACAGATACGCAGTATTTT; cdr3_aa: CASSAGGTDTQYF; d_call: NA; j_call: TRBJ2-3; clone_size: NA; v_call: TRBV6-4
cdr3_nt: TGTGCCTGGAGTGTAAAGGGTAGAGGGACAGGGATTGGAAACACCATATATTTT; cdr3_aa: CAWSVKGRGTGIGNTIYF; d_call: TRBD1; j_call: TRBJ1-3; clone_size: NA; v_call: TRBV30
cdr3_nt: TGTGCCAGCAGGTTTGACAGGGTGGCCTCTGGGGCCAACGTCCTGACTTTC; cdr3_aa: CASRFDRVASGANVLTF; d_call: TRBD1; j_call: TRBJ2-6; clone_size: NA; v_call: TRBV2
cdr3_nt: TGTGCCAGCAGCTTATCAGGGAACAATCAGCCCCAGCATTTT; cdr3_aa: CASSLSGNNQPQHF; d_call: NA; j_call: TRBJ1-5; clone_size: NA; v_call: TRBV7-9